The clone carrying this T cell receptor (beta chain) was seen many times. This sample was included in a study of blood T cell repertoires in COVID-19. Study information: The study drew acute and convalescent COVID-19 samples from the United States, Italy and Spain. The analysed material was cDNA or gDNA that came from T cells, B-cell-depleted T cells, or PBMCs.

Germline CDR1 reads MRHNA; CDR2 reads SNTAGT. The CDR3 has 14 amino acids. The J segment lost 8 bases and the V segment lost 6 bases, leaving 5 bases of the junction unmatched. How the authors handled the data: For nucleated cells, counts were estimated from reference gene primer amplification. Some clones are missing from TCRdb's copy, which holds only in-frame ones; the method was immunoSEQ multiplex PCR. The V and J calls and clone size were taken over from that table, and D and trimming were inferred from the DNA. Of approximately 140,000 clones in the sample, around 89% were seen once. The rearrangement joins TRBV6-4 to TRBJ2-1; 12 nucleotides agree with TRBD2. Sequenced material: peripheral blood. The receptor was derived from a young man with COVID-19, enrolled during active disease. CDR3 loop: CASSQLAGGDEQFF. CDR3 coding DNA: TGTGCCAGCAGCCAACTAGCGGGAGGCGATGAGCAGTTCTTC.